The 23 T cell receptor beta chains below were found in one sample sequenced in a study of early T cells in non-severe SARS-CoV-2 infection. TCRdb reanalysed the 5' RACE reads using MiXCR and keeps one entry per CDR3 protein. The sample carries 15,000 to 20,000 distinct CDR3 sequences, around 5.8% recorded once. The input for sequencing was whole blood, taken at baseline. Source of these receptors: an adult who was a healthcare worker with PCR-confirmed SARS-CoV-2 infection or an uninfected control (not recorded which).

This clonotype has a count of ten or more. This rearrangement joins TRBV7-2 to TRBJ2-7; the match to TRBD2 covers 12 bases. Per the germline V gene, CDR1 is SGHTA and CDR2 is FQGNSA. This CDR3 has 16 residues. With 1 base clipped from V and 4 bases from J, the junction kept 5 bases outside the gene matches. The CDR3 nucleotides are TGTGCCAGCAGCTTAGTCGTAACTAGCGGGGGGTACGAGCAGTACTTC. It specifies CASSLVVTSGGYEQYF.

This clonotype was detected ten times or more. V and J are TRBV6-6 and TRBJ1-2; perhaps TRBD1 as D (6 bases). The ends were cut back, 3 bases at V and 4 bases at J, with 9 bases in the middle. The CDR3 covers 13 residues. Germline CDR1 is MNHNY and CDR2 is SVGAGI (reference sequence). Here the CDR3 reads CASSYPDSYGYTF. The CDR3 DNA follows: TGTGCCAGCAGTTATCCGGACAGCTATGGCTACACCTTC.

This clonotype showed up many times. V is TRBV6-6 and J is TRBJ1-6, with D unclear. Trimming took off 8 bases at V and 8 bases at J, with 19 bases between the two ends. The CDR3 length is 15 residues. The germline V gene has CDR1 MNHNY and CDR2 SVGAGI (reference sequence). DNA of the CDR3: TGTGCCAGCCTGGCCTCTGGCAGTACGGATTCACCCCTCCACTTT. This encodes CASLASGSTDSPLHF.

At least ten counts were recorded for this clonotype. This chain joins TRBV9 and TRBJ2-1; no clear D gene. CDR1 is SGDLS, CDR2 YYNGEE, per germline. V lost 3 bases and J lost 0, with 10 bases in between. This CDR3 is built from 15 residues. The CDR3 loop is CASSGDVSSYNEQFF. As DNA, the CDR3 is TGTGCCAGCAGCGGAGACGTAAGCTCCTACAATGAGCAGTTCTTC.

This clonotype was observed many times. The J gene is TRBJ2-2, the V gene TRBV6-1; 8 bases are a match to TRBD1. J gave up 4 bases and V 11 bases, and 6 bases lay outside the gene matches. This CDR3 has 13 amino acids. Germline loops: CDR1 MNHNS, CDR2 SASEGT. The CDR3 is CAGGQGITGELFF. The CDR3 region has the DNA TGTGCCGGAGGACAGGGAATCACCGGGGAGCTGTTTTTT.

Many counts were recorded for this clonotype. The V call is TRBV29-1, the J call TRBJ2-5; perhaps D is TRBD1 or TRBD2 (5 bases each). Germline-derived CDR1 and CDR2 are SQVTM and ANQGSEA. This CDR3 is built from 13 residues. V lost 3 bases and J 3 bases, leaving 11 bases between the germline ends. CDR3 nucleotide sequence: TGCAGCGTTGACTCTCAGGGAGAAGAGACCCAGTACTTC. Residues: CSVDSQGEETQYF.

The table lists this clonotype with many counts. The CDR3 loop is CASSGTGTNTGELFF. Written as DNA, the CDR3 is TGTGCCAGCAGTGGTACAGGGACTAACACCGGGGAGCTGTTTTTT. This rearrangement joins TRBV6-2 or TRBV6-3 to TRBJ2-2; D is perhaps TRBD1 or TRBD2 (6 bases each). The CDR3 extends over 15 amino acids. Germline V lookup: CDR1 MNHEY, CDR2 SVGEGT. V gave up 5 bases and J gave up 2 bases, with 12 bases separating them.

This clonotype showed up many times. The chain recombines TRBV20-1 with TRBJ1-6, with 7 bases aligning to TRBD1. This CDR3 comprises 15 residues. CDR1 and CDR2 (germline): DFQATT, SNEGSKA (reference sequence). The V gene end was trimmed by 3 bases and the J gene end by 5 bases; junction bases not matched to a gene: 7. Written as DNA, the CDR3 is TGCAGTGCTAGGGAAGGGGGCATCCATAATTCACCCCTCCACTTT. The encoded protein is CSAREGGIHNSPLHF.

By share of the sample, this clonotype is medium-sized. The CDR3 region has the DNA TGTGCCAGCAGCTTATTGATAGCGGGGGGATACAATGAGCAGTTCTTC. Protein: CASSLLIAGGYNEQFF. The rearrangement links TRBV7-6 to TRBJ2-1; the match to TRBD2 covers 10 bases. The CDR3 is 16 amino acids. The germline CDR1 and CDR2 sequences are SGHVS and FNYEAQ. V shed 2 bases, J shed 4 bases, and the junction held 5 bases outside the gene matches.

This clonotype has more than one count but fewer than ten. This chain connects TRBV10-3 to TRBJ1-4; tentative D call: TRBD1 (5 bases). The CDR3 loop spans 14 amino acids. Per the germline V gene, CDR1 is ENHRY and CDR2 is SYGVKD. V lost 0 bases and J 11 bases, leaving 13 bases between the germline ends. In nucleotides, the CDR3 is TGTGCCATCAGTGAGTCCGGGACTGACAGCAAACTGTTTTTT. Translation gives CAISESGTDSKLFF.

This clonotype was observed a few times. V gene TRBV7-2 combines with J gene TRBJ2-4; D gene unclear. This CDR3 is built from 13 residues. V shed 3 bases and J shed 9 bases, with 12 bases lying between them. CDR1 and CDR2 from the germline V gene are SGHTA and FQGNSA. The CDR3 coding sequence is TGTGCCAGCAGCTTGGCTACAGATAGCATTCAGTACTTC. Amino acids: CASSLATDSIQYF.

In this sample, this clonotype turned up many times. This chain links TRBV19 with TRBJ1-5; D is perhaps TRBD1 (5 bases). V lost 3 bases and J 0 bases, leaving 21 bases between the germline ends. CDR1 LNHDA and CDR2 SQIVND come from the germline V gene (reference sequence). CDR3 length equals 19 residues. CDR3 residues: CASSMETAAYSYSNQPQHF. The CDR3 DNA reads TGTGCCAGTAGTATGGAGACAGCGGCCTATTCGTATAGCAATCAGCCCCAGCATTTT.

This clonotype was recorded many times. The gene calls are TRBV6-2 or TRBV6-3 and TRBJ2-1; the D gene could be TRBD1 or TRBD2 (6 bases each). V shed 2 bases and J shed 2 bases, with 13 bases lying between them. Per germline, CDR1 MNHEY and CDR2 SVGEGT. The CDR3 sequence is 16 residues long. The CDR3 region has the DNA TGTGCCAGCAGTTACCGACGGGGGCCCCCCTACAATGAGCAGTTCTTC. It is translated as CASSYRRGPPYNEQFF.

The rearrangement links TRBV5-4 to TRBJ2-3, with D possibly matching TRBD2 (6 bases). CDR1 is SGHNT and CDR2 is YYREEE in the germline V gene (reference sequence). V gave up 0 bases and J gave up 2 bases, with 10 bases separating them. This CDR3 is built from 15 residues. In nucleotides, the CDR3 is TGTGCCAGCAGCTTGGATGGGACTTCCACAGATACGCAGTATTTT. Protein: CASSLDGTSTDTQYF.

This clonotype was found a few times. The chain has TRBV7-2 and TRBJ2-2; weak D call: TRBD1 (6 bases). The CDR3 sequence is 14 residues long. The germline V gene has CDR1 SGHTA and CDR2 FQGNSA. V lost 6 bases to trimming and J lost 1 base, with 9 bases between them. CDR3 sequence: CASSRQVNTGELFF. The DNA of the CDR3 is TGTGCCAGCAGTAGACAGGTGAACACCGGGGAGCTGTTTTTT.

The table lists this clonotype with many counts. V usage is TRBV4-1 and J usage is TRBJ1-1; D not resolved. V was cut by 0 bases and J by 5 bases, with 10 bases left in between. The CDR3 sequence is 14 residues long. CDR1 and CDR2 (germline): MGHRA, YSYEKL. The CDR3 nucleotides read TGCGCCAGCAGCCAAGATCCGCTATTTACTGAAGCTTTCTTT. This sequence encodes CASSQDPLFTEAFF.

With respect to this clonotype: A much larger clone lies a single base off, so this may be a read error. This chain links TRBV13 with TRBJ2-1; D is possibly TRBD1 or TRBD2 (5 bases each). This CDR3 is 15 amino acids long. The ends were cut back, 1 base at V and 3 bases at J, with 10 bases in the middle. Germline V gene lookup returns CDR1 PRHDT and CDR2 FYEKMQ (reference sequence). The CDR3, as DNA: TGTGCCAGCAGCTTAGTCGGGGCGGTCTACAATGAGCAGTTCTTC. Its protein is CASSLVGAVYNEQFF.

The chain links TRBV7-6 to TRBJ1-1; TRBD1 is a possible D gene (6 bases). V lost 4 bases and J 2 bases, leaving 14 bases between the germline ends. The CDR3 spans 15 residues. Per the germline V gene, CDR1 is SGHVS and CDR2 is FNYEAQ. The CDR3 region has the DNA TGTGCCAGCAGCTATTCACAGGGCCGAAACACTGAAGCTTTCTTT. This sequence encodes CASSYSQGRNTEAFF.

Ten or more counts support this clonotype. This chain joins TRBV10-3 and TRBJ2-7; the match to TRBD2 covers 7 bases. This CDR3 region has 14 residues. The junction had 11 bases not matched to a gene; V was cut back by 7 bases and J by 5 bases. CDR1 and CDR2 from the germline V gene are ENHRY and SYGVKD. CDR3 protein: CAINRGDKVDEQYF. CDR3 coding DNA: TGTGCCATCAACCGGGGGGATAAGGTGGACGAGCAGTACTTC.

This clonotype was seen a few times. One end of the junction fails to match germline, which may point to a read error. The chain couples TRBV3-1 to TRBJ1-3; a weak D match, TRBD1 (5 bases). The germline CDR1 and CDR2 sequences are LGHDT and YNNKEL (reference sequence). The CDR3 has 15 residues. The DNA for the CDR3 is TGTGCCAGCAGCCCAACTTCACAGGTCGGAAGCACCATATATTTT. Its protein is CASSPTSQVGSTIYF.

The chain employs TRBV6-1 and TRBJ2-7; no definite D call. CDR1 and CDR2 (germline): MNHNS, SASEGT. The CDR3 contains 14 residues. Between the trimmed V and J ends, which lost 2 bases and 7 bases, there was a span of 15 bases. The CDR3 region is CASSEKGEPKEQYF. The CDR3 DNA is TGTGCCAGCAGTGAAAAGGGCGAGCCGAAGGAGCAGTACTTC.

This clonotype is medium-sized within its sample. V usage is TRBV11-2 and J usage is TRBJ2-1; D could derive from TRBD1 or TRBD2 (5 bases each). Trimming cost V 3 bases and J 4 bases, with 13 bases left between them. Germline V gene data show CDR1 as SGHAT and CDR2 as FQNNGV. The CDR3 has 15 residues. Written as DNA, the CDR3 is TGTGCCAGCAGCTTCTCTACAGGCGGGTACAATGAGCAGTTCTTC. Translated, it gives CASSFSTGGYNEQFF.

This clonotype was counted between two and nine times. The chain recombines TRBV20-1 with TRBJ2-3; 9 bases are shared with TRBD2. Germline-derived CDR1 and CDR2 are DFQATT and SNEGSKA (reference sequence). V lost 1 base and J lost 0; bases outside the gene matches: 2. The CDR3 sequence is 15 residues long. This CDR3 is CSARGSGGSTDTQYF. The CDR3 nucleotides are TGCAGTGCTAGAGGCAGCGGGGGGAGCACAGATACGCAGTATTTT.